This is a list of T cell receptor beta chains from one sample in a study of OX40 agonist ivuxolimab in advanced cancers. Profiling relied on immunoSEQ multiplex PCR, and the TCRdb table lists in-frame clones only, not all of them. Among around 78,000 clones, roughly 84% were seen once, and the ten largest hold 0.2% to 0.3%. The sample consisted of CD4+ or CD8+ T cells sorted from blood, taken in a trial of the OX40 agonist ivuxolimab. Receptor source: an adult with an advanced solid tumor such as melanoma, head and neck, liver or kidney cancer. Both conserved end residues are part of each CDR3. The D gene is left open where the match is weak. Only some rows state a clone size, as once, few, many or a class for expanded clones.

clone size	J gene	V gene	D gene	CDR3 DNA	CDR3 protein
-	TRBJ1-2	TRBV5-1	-	TGCGCCAGCAGCTTGGGTAGCAACTATGGCTACACCTTC	CASSLGSNYGYTF
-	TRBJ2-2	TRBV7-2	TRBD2	TGTGCCAGCAGCAGGACTAGCGGGACGGTCGGGGAGCTGTTTTTT	CASSRTSGTVGELFF
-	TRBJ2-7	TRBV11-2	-	TGTGCCAGCAACCCCCAGGGGGGCGGGACCTACGAGCAGTACTTC	CASNPQGGGTYEQYF
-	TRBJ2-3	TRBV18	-	TGTGCCAGCTCACCAGCTCCGGGGGAAACAGATACGCAGTATTTT	CASSPAPGETDTQYF
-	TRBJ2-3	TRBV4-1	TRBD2	TGCGCCAGCAGCCAAAGCGGGAGGGCCCCGGATACGCAGTATTTT	CASSQSGRAPDTQYF
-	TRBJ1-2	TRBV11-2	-	TGTGCCAGCAGCTTACCATGGACAGAGAACTATGGCTACACCTTC	CASSLPWTENYGYTF
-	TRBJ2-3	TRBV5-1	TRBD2	TGCGCCAGCAGCCTCCAAGGGACAGTTCCGGGACTAGCGGGAGGAACAGATACGCAGTATTTT	CASSLQGTVPGLAGGTDTQYF
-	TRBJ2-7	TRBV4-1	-	TGCGCCAGCAGCCAAGTTCGTGCCGGGGCTAGCGCATTCACTTACGAGCAGTACTTC	CASSQVRAGASAFTYEQYF
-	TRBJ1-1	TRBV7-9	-	TGTGCCAGCAGCTTAGGGGGGGAGGTTACTGAAGCTTTCTTT	CASSLGGEVTEAFF
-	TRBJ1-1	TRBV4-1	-	TGCGCCAGCAGCCAGATCGGGACTCGGGGAAGAAACACTGAAGCTTTCTTT	CASSQIGTRGRNTEAFF
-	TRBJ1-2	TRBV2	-	TGTGCCAGCAGTGGATTCCCGTCTGCGTATGGCTACACCTTC	CASSGFPSAYGYTF
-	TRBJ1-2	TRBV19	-	TGTGCCAGTAGTTTCTCGGGCAAACCCTATGGCTACACCTTC	CASSFSGKPYGYTF
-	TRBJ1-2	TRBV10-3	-	TGTGCCATCAGGGGACAAAAGGATTCTCGGGGTGGCTACACCTTC	CAIRGQKDSRGGYTF
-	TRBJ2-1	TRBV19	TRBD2	TGTGCCAGTAGTTCCTGGACTAGCGGAGACAATGAGCAGTTCTTC	CASSSWTSGDNEQFF
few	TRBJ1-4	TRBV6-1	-	TGTGCCTCGTCCGAAGTCTTTAATGAAAAACTGTTTTTT	CASSEVFNEKLFF
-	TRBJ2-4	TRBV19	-	TGTGCCAGTAGTATAGGGACAATTCTAGCCAAAAACATTCAGTACTTC	CASSIGTILAKNIQYF
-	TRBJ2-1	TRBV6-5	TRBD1	TGTGCCAGCAGTGGACAGGTACCCAATGAGCAGTTCTTC	CASSGQVPNEQFF
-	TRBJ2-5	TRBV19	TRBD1	TGTGCCAGTAGCCGGACAGGGGTGAGTGGGACCCAGTACTTC	CASSRTGVSGTQYF
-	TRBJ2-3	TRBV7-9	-	TGTGCCAGCGGGGCAATCGCCACAGATACGCAGTATTTT	CASGAIATDTQYF
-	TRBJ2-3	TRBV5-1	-	TGCGCCAGCGCTTACGGGAGTAGTGCAGATACGCAGTATTTT	CASAYGSSADTQYF
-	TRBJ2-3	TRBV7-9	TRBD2	TGTGCCAGCAGCCCTAGCGGGAGCACAGATACGCAGTATTTT	CASSPSGSTDTQYF
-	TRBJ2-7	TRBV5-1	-	TGCGCCAGCAGCTTGTATCAGGGGACCTACGAGCAGTACTTC	CASSLYQGTYEQYF
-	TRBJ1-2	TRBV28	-	TGTGCCAGCAGTTCGGCTAGCCATGGTGGCTACACCTTC	CASSSASHGGYTF
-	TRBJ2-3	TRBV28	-	TGTGCCAGCAGTCCCCCGAGCGCAGATACGCAGTATTTT	CASSPPSADTQYF
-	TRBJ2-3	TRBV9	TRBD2	TGTGCCAGCAGCGTACTAGCGGGAGGGCCTCCAGATACGCAGTATTTT	CASSVLAGGPPDTQYF
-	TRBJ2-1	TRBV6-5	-	TGTGCCAGCAGGTTGACTAGTTACAATGAGCAGTTCTTC	CASRLTSYNEQFF
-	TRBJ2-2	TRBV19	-	TGTGCCAGTAGGAACCCGTTGCCGGGGGAGCTGTTTTTT	CASRNPLPGELFF
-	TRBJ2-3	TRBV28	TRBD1	TGTGCCAGCAGCCAAGGACAGGGGGTTATAGATACGCAGTATTTT	CASSQGQGVIDTQYF
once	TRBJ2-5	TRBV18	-	TGTGCCAGCTCACCTCAGGAGGGGAGGCAAGAGACCCAGTACTTC	CASSPQEGRQETQYF
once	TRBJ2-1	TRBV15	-	TGTGCCACCAGCCCCCGGGACCCATACTACAATGAGCAGTTCTTC	CATSPRDPYYNEQFF
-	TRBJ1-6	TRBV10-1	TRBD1	TGCGCCAGCAGTGAAGGGACAGGGCTGGGGAATTCACCCCTCCACTTT	CASSEGTGLGNSPLHF
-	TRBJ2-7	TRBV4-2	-	TGTGCCAGCAGCCAAGAATCAGGGACCAACTCCTACGAGCAGTACTTC	CASSQESGTNSYEQYF
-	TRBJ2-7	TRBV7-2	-	TGTGCCAGCAGCTTATATACGGGAGCAAGTTACGAGCAGTACTTC	CASSLYTGASYEQYF
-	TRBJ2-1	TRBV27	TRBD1	TGTGCCAGCAGAAAAGGGACAGAGCACTACAATGAGCAGTTCTTC	CASRKGTEHYNEQFF
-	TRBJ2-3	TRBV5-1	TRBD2	TGCGCCAGCAGCGTGACTTCGACTAGCGGGTACACAGATACGCAGTATTTT	CASSVTSTSGYTDTQYF
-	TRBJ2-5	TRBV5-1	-	TGCGCCAGCAGCCCGGGGGCCACAGGGTCCCAAGAGACCCAGTACTTC	CASSPGATGSQETQYF
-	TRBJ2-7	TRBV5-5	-	TGTGCCAGCAGCTTCCAGGGACCCTACGAGCAGTACTTC	CASSFQGPYEQYF
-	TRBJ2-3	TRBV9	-	TGTGCCAGCAGCGGACGAAGTAGTCTAGCTGTCACAGATACGCAGTATTTT	CASSGRSSLAVTDTQYF
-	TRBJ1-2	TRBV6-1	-	TGTGCCAGCAGTGTCAGGGGCCCCGGCTACACCTTC	CASSVRGPGYTF
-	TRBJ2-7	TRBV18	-	TGTGCCAGCTCACCATTGGGGGGGGCCTCCGTCCCCAGCGAGCAGTACTTC	CASSPLGGASVPSEQYF
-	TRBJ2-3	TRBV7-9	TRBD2	TGTGCCAGCAGCTCGGGACTAGCGGGAGTCGCAGATACGCAGTATTTT	CASSSGLAGVADTQYF
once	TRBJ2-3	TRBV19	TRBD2	TGTGCCAGTAGCGGGACTAGCGGGGGCACAGATACGCAGTATTTT	CASSGTSGGTDTQYF
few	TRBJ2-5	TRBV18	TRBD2	TGTGCCAGCTCACCCCCCTCGGGTAGCGGGATGGAGACCCAGTACTTC	CASSPPSGSGMETQYF
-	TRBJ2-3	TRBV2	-	TGTGCCAGCAGTCCGGGATTGGATACGCAGTATTTT	CASSPGLDTQYF